These 3 T cell receptor beta chains share one sample of origin, sequenced in a study of blood T cell repertoires in COVID-19. The assay was immunoSEQ multiplex PCR, and TCRdb's table has in-frame clones only and misses some. The sample has around 100,000 clones, almost 80% seen once; the top ten hold roughly 29%. The sequencing input was peripheral blood. These receptor sequences come from a man aged 65 to 79 with active or convalescent COVID-19.

The CDR3 loop is CASSAGGSYEQYF. As DNA, the CDR3 is TGTGCCAGCAGTGCGGGGGGATCCTACGAGCAGTACTTC. The rearrangement links TRBV27 to TRBJ2-7; 8 nucleotides agree with TRBD2. CDR1 MNHEY and CDR2 SMNVEV come from the germline V gene (reference sequence). The length of the CDR3 is 13 residues. With V trimmed by 5 bases and J by 1 base, 1 base remained unmatched.

The chain recombines TRBV5-4 with TRBJ1-1; the D is unclear. In germline, CDR1 is SGHNT, CDR2 YYREEE (reference sequence). Trimming shortened V by 3 bases and J by 3 bases, and 9 bases separated the two germline ends. The CDR3 is 13 residues long. Written as DNA, the CDR3 is TGTGCCAGCAGCTCGAGACGGGACACTGAAGCTTTCTTT. Its translation is CASSSRRDTEAFF.

The chain uses TRBV7-3 and TRBJ2-1, with 11 nucleotides matching TRBD2. The germline V gene encodes CDR1 SGHTA and CDR2 FQGTGA. The CDR3 runs to 14 residues. J lost 5 bases, V lost 5 bases, and 2 bases had no gene match. CDR3 region: CASSPSGGHNEQFF. DNA of the CDR3: TGTGCCAGCAGCCCTAGCGGGGGGCACAATGAGCAGTTCTTC.